This T cell receptor (beta chain) derives from a study of blood T cells in healthy people across ages. Study-wide points: Unknown CMV status may confound age-related changes in expanded clones. A strong correlation between TCR beta diversity and naive T cell percentage was seen.

Remarks on this clonotype: Antigen: not known.

Alongside a J-beta primer mix, a sample-barcoded 5' primer served in a second PCR lasting roughly 7 to 12 cycles. Using its own MiXCR run on the 5' RACE reads, TCRdb lists one record per CDR3 protein. The repertoire holds more than 800,000 distinct CDR3 sequences, with under 45% as singletons. Whenever a sample was processed, at least 6 million PBMCs were isolated. With each sample, at least 5.5 micrograms of total RNA were extracted. The clonotype originates from an older woman in good health. Sequenced sample: blood.

The CDR3 coding sequence is TGTGCCAGCAGTGGACAGGGGGACACAGATACGCAGTATTTT. Its protein is CASSGQGDTDTQYF. The J gene is TRBJ2-3, the V gene TRBV6-1; TRBD1 aligns across 9 bases. V was pared by 4 bases and J by 2 bases, with 1 base of the junction left unmatched. The CDR3 runs 14 residues. Germline CDR1 and CDR2: MNHNS and SASEGT.